In this sample, the clone carrying this T cell receptor beta chain turned up a few times. CDR3 size: 15 residues. V shed 1 base, J shed 4 bases, and the junction held 5 bases outside the gene matches. CDR1 MNHEY and CDR2 SVGAGI come from the germline V gene. The CDR3 regions of TCR beta were amplified from RNA transcripts. The study used the HTBI primer set for a first-round RT-PCR of the TCR CDR3. TCRdb passed the multiplex PCR reads through MiXCR, listing each CDR3 protein once. The top ten hold around a fifth of the sample, which has around 390,000 distinct CDR3 sequences, roughly 14% seen once. The sample originates from a study of T cells in Graves' hyperthyroidism and ophthalmopathy. A Clinical Activity Score of at least 3, a NOSPECS grade of at least 4 and a duration under 3 months were recorded in the ophthalmopathy patients.

Sequencing used blood. The gene calls are TRBV6-5 and TRBJ2-3, with 7 bases fitting TRBD1. This TCR came from a woman between 25 and 40 years old with Graves' ophthalmopathy. The CDR3 nucleotides read TGTGCCAGCAGTTACTTAGGGGGCATGGCAGATACGCAGTATTTT. It yields the protein CASSYLGGMADTQYF.